This paragraph reports one T cell receptor beta chain. The data derive from a study of shared clonotypes between healthy human individuals. Every donor, a Caucasian adult, lived in Nashville, Tennessee. Into CD45RA+ naive and CD45RA-negative memory subsets, the CD4+ cells were split. The germline CDR1 and CDR2 sequences are MNHEY and SMNVEV (reference sequence). CDR3 length equals 14 residues. Trimming cost V 8 bases and J 3 bases; bases outside gene matches: 8. Every subset had its genomic DNA shared out evenly among several immunoSEQ plates. Template for every sorted-subset replicate PCR totaled roughly 200 ng DNA, roughly 30,000 T cell genomes. The assay was immunoSEQ multiplex PCR, and TCRdb's table has in-frame clones only and misses some. The sample has about 2.3 million clones; about nine tenths are singletons.

V is TRBV27 and J is TRBJ2-7; 9 nucleotides align to TRBD1. Sample: naive CD4+ T cells from PBMCs. Subset specified: CD45RA+ positively selected. The TCR comes from a man aged 18 to 29 in good health. Some clones in this sample may be carry-over from other donors' samples. CDR3 amino acids: CASRRTGVIYEQYF. DNA of the CDR3: TGTGCCAGCCGAAGGACAGGGGTGATCTACGAGCAGTACTTC.